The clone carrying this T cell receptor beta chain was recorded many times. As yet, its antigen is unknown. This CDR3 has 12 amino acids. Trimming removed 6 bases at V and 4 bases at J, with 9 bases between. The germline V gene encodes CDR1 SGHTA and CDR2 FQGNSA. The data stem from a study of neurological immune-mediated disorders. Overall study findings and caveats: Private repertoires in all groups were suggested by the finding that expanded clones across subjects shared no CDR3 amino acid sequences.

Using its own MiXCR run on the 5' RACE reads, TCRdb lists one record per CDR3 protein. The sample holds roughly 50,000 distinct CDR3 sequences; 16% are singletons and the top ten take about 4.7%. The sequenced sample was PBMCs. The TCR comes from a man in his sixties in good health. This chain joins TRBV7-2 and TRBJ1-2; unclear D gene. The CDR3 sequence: CASSTSSYGYTF. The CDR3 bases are TGTGCCAGCAGTACATCGAGCTATGGCTACACCTTC.